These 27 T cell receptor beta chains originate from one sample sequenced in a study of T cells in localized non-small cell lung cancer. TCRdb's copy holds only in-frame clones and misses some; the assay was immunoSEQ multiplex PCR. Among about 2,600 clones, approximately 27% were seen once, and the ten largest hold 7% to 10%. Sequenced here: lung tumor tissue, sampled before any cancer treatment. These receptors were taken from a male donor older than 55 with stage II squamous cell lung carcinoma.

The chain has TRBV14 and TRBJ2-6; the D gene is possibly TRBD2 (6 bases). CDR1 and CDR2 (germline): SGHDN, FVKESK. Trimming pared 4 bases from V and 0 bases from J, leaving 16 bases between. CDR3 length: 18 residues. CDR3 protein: CASSPLEGIASGANVLTF. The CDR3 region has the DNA TGTGCCAGCAGCCCGCTGGAGGGAATAGCCTCTGGGGCCAACGTCCTGACTTTC.

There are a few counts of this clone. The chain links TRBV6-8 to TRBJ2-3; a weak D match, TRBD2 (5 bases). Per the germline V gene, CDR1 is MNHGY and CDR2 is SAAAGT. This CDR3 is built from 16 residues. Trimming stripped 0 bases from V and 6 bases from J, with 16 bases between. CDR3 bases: TGTGCCAGCAGTTACTCTCCTAGCCCTCACGCTGATACGCAGTATTTT. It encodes CASSYSPSPHADTQYF.

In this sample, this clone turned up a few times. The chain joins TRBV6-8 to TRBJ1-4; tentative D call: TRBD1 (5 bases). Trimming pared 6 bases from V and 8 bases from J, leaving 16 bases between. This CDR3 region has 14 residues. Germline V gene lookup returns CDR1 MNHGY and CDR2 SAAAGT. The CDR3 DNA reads TGTGCCAGCAGCTCCGTGGGGCGAGGCGAAAAACTGTTTTTT. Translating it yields CASSSVGRGEKLFF.

The CDR3 loop is CASSLIGGREKLFF. As DNA, the CDR3 is TGCGCCAGCAGCTTGATAGGGGGACGTGAAAAACTGTTTTTT. The chain employs TRBV5-1 and TRBJ1-4; TRBD1 might be the D (6 bases). V was cut by 1 base and J by 7 bases, with 11 bases left in between. In germline, CDR1 is SGHRS, CDR2 YFSETQ. This CDR3 comprises 14 residues.

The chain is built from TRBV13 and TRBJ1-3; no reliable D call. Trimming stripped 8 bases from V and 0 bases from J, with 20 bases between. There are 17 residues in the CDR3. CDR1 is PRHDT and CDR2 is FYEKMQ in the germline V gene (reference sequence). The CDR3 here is CASAPLVVASSGNTIYF. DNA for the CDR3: TGTGCCAGCGCCCCGTTGGTGGTCGCGAGCTCTGGAAACACCATATATTTT.

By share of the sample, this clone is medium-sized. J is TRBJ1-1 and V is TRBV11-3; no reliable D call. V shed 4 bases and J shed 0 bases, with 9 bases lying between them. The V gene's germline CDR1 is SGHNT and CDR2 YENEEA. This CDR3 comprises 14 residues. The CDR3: CASSSTTVNTEAFF. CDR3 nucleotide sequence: TGTGCCAGCAGCTCTACTACAGTGAACACTGAAGCTTTCTTT. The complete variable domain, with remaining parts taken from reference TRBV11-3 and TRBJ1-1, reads EAGVVQSPRYKIIEKKQPVAFWCNPISGHNTLYWYLQNLGQGPELLIRYENEEAVDDSQLPKDRFSAERLKGVDSTLKIQPAELGDSAVYLCASSSTTVNTEAFFGQGTRLTVV.

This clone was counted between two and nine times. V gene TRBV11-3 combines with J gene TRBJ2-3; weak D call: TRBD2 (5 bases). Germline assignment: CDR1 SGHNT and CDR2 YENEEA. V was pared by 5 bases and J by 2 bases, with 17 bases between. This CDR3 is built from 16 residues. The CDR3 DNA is TGTGCCAGCAGCCCCCGGGCCCGAGGGCTCACAGATACGCAGTATTTT. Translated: CASSPRARGLTDTQYF.

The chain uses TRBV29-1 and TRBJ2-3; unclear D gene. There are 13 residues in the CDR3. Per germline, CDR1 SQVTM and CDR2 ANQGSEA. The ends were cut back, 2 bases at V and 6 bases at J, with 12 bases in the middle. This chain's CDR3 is CSVEFHEMDTQYF. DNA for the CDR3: TGCAGCGTTGAATTTCACGAAATGGATACGCAGTATTTT.

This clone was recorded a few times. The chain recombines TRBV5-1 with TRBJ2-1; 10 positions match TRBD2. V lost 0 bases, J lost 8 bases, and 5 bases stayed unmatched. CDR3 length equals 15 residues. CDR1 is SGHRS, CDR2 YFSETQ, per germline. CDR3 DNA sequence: TGCGCCAGCAGCTTGGAAGCGGGGGGGTATGATGAGCAGTTCTTC. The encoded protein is CASSLEAGGYDEQFF.

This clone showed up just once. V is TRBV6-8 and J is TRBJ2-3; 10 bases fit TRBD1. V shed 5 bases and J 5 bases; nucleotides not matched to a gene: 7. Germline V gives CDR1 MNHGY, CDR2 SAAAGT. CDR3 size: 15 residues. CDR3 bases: TGTGCCAGCAGTCGCCTCCGGGACAGGGGAGATACGCAGTATTTT. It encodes CASSRLRDRGDTQYF.

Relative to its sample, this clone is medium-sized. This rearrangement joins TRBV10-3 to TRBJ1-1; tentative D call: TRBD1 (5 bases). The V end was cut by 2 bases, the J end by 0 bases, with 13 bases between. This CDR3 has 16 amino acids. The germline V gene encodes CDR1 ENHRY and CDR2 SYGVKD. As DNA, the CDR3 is TGTGCCATCAGTGAGATGGGGGGTCGAATGAACACTGAAGCTTTCTTT. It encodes CAISEMGGRMNTEAFF.

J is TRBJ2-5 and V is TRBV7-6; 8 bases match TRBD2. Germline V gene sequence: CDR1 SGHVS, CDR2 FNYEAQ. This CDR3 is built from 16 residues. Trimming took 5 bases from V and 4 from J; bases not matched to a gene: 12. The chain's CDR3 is CASSGRTSLNSETQYF. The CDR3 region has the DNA TGTGCCAGCAGCGGGCGGACTAGCCTTAACTCAGAGACCCAGTACTTC.

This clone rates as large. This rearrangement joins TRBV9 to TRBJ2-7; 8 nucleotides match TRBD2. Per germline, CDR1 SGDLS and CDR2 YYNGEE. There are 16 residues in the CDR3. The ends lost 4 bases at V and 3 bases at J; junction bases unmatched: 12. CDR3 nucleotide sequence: TGTGCCAGCAGCCCCGGGGGGGCGGGAGGAGGCTACGAGCAGTACTTC. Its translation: CASSPGGAGGGYEQYF.

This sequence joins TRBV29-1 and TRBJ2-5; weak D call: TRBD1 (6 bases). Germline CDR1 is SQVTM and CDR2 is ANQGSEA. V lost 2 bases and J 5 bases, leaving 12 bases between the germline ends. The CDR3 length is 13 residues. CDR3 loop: CSVEYGRGETQYF. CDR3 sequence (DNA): TGCAGCGTTGAATACGGCAGGGGCGAGACCCAGTACTTC.

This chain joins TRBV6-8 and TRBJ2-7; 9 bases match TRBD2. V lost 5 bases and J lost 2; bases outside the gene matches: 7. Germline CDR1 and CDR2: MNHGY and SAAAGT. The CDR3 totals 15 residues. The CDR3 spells CASSAVAGAPYEQYF. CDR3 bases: TGTGCCAGCAGTGCCGTAGCGGGGGCTCCCTACGAGCAGTACTTC.

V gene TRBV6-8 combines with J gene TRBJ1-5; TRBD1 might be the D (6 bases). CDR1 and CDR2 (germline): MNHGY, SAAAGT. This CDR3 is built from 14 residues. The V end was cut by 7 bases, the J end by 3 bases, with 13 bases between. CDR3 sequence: CASKAGHFNQPQHF. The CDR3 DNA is TGTGCCAGCAAGGCGGGACATTTCAATCAGCCCCAGCATTTT.

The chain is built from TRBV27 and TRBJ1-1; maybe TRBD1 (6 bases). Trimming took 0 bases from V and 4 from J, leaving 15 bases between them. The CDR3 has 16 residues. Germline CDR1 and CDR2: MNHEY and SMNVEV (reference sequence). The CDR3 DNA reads TGTGCCAGCAGTTTATCGGGGGGCGCATTTGGCACTGAAGCTTTCTTT. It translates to CASSLSGGAFGTEAFF.

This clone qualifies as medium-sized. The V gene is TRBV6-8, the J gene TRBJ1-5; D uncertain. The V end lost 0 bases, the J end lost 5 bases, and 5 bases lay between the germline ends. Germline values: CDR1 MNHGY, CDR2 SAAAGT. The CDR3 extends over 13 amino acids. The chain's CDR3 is CASSYSGDQPQHF. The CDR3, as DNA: TGTGCCAGCAGTTACTCAGGTGATCAGCCCCAGCATTTT.

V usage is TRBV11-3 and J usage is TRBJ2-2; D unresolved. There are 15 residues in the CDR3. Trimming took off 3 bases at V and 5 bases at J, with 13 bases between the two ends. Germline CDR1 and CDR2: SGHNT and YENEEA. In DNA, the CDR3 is TGTGCCAGCAGCTTTTCGGGCCCTCGGACCGGGGAGCTGTTTTTT. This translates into CASSFSGPRTGELFF.

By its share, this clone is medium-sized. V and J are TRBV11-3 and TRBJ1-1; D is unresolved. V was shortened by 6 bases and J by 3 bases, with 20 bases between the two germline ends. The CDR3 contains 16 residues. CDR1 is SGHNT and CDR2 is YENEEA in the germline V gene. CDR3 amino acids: CASRNRVRFGDTEAFF. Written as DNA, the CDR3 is TGTGCCAGCAGGAATAGGGTTAGGTTTGGGGACACTGAAGCTTTCTTT.

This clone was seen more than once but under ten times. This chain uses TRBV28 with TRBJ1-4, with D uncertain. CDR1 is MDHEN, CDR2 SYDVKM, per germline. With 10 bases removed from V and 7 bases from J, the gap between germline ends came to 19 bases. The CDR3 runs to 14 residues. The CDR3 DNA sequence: TGTGCCATCAAGGACCTTAGAGAGGGTGAAAAACTGTTTTTT. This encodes CAIKDLREGEKLFF.

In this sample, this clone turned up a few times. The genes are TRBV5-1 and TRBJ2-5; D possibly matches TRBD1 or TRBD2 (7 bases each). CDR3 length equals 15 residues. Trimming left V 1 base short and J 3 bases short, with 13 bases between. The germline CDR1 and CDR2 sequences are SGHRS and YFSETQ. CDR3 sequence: CASSLSGGGEETQYF. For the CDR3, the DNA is TGCGCCAGCAGCTTGTCAGGGGGGGGCGAAGAGACCCAGTACTTC.

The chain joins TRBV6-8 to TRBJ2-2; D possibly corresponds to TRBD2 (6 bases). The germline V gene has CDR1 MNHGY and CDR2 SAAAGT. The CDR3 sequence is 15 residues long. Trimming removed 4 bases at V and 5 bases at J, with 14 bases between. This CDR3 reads CASSFSRGGTGELFF. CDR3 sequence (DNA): TGTGCCAGCAGTTTTTCGCGGGGCGGGACCGGGGAGCTGTTTTTT.

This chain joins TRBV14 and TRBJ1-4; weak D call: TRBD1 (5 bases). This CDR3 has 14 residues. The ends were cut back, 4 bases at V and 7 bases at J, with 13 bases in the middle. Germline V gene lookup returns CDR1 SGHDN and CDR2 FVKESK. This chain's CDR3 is CASSPGPLAEKLFF. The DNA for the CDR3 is TGTGCCAGCAGCCCGGGACCGCTGGCTGAAAAACTGTTTTTT.

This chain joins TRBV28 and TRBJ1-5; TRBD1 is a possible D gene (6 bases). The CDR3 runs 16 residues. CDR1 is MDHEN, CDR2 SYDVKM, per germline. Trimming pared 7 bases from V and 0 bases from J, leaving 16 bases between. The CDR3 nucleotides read TGTGCCAGCACACCTTGGACAGAGGATAGCAATCAGCCCCAGCATTTT. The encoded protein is CASTPWTEDSNQPQHF.

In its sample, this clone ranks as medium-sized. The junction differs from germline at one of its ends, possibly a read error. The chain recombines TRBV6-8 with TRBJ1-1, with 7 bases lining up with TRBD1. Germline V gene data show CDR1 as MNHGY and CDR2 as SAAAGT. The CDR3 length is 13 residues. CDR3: CAISGTENSVAFF. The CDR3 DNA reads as TGTGCCATCAGTGGGACAGAAAACAGCGTAGCTTTCTTT.

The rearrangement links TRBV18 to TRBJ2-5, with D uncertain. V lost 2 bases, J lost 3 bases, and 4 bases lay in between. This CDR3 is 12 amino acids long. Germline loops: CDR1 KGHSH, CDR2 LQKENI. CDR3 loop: CASSPSEETQYF. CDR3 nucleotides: TGTGCCAGCTCACCAAGTGAAGAGACCCAGTACTTC.